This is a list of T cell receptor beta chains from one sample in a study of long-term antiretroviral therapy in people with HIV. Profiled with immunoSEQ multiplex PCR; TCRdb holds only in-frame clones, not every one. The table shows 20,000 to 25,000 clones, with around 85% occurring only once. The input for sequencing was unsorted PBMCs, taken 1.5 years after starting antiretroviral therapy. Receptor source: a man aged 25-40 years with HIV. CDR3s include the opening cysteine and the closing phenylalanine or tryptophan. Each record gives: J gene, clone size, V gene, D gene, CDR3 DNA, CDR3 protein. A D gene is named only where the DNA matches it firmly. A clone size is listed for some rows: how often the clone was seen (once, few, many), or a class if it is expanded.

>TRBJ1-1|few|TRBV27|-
TGTGCCAGCAGTTTATGGTTCAACACTGAAGCTTTCTTT
CASSLWFNTEAFF
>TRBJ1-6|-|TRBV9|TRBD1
TGTGCCAGCAGCGTAGAGGAATGGGGACAGGGTTTCAATTCACCCCTCCACTTT
CASSVEEWGQGFNSPLHF
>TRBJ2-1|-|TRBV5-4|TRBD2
TGTGCCAGCAGCTTAGCGGGAGTTACTGGCAATGAGCAGTTCTTC
CASSLAGVTGNEQFF
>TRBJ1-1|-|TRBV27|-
TGTGCCAGCATGCAGACAAGTAACACTGAAGCTTTCTTT
CASMQTSNTEAFF
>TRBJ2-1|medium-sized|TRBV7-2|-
TGTGCCAGCAGCCCCTCCGAGCTAACCTACAATGAGCAGTTCTTC
CASSPSELTYNEQFF
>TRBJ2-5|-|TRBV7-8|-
TGTGCCAGCAGCTTTTACGACTTAATGCAAGAGACCCAGTACTTC
CASSFYDLMQETQYF
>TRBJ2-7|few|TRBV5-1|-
TGCGCCAGCAGCAAGGACAAGTCCTACGAGCAGTACTTC
CASSKDKSYEQYF
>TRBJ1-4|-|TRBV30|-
TGTGCCTGGAGTGTACACGGGGCGTCAACTAATGAAAAACTGTTTTTT
CAWSVHGASTNEKLFF
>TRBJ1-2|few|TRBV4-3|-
TGCGCCAGCAGCAGCGGGGGTCGTGGCTACACCTTC
CASSSGGRGYTF
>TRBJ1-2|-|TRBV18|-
TGTGCCAGCTCACCACAGGGGACGGATGGCTACACCTTC
CASSPQGTDGYTF
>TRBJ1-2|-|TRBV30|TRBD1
TGTGCCTGGAGTCTTGACAGGGGTCCGAACTATGGCTACACCTTC
CAWSLDRGPNYGYTF
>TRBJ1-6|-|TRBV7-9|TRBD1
TGTGCCAGCAGCTCTGGGACAGGGAATACACCCCTCCACTTT
CASSSGTGNTPLHF
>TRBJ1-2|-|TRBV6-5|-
TGTGCCAGCAGTCCCTTTACGACCTATGGCTACACCTTC
CASSPFTTYGYTF
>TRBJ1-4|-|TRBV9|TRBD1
TGTGCCAGCAGCAAACGGACAGGTGATTCCGAAAAACTGTTTTTT
CASSKRTGDSEKLFF
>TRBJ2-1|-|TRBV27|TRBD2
TGTGCCAGCAGTTTAGCGTCGACTAGCGGGTTCTACAATGAGCAGTTCTTC
CASSLASTSGFYNEQFF
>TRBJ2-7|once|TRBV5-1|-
TGCGCCAGCAGCTTGGTTACGGGAGATCACGAGCAGTACTTC
CASSLVTGDHEQYF
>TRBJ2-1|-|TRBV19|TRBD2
TGTGCCAGTCGCGAACTAGCGGGGAACAATGAGCAGTTCTTC
CASRELAGNNEQFF
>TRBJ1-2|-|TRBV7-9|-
TGTGCCAGCAGCATGACAGTTAACTATGGCTACACCTTC
CASSMTVNYGYTF
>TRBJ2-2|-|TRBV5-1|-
TGCGCCAGCAGCCTCCAGGGGTTGGGTAGCACCGGGGAGCTGTTTTTT
CASSLQGLGSTGELFF
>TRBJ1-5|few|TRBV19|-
TGTGCCAGTAGTATTTTGGCAGGGCGAGAGAATCAGCCCCAGCATTTT
CASSILAGRENQPQHF
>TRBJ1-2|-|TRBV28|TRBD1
TGTGCCAGCAGTTTGCCGAGGACAGGGGGCCTTCTCTATGGCTACACCTTC
CASSLPRTGGLLYGYTF
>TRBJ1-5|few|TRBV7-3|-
TGTGCCAGCAGTCAAGACGGCAATCAGCCCCAGCATTTT
CASSQDGNQPQHF
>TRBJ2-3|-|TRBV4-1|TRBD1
TGCGCCAGCAGCCGAGGACAGGGGATGGATGGCACAGATACGCAGTATTTT
CASSRGQGMDGTDTQYF
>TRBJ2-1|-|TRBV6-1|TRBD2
TGTGCCAGCAGTCGCGGGGGGGCAAGTAATGAGCAGTTCTTC
CASSRGGASNEQFF
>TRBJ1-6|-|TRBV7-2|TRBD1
TGTGCCAGCAGCTTAGGACAGGGCGAATATTCACCCCTCCACTTT
CASSLGQGEYSPLHF
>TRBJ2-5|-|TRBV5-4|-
TGTGCCAGCAGCACGGGGGACCCAGGGAAGGAGACCCAGTACTTC
CASSTGDPGKETQYF
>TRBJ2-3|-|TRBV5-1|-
TGCGCCAGCAGCCCGGGCGAAGGAGGGGCGACAGATACGCAGTATTTT
CASSPGEGGATDTQYF
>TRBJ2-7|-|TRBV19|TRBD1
TGTGCCAGTACAAACGGACAGGGGACGTTTGAGCAGTACTTC
CASTNGQGTFEQYF
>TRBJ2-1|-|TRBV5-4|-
TGTGCCAGCAGCCCGCCCCGGGGTAATGAGCAGTTCTTC
CASSPPRGNEQFF
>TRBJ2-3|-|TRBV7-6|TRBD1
TGTGCCAGCAGCCCCACCCCGGGACAGAACACAGATACGCAGTATTTT
CASSPTPGQNTDTQYF
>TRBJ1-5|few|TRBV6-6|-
TGTGCCAGCAGGTCGCAGATCAATCAGCCCCAGCATTTT
CASRSQINQPQHF
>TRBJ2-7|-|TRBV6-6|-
TGTGCCAGCAGACCCGGGACCATTGGGGAGCAGTACTTC
CASRPGTIGEQYF
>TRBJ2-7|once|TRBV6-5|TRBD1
TGTGCCAGCAAGGTGACAGGGGGGCAGGACGAGCAGTACTTC
CASKVTGGQDEQYF
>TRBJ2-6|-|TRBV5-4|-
TGTGCCAGCAGCCTGGGCGGGGCCCAGGGTGGCCCTGGGGCCAACGTCCTGACTTTC
CASSLGGAQGGPGANVLTF
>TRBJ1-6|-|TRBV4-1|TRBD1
TGCGCCAGCAGCCGGGACAGGACCCTCGAAGATAATTCACCCCTCCACTTT
CASSRDRTLEDNSPLHF
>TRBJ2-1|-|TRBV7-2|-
TGTGCCAGCAGCTTAGCGGGGACCGCAAGCTCCTACAATGAGCAGTTCTTC
CASSLAGTASSYNEQFF